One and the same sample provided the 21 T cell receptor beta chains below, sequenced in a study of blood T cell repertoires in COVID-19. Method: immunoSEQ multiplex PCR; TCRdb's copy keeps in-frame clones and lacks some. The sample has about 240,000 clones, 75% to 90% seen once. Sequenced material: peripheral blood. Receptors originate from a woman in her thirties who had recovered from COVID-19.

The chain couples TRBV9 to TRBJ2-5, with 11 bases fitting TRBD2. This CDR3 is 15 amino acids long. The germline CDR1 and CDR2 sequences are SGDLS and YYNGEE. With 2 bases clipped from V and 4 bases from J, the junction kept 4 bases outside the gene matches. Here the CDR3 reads CASSVLAGGIETQYF. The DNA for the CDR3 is TGTGCCAGCAGCGTCTTAGCGGGGGGGATAGAGACCCAGTACTTC. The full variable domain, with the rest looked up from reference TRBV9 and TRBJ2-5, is DSGVTQTPKHLITATGQRVTLRCSPRSGDLSVYWYQQSLDQGLQFLIQYYNGEERAKGNILERFSAQQFPDLHSELNLSSLELGDSALYFCASSVLAGGIETQYFGPGTRLLVL.

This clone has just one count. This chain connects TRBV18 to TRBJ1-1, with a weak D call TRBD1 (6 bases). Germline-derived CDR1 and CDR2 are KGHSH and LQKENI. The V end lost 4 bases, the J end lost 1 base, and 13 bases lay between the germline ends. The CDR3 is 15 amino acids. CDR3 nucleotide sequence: TGTGCCAGCTCACAAATAACAGGGTCGAACACTGAAGCTTTCTTT. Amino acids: CASSQITGSNTEAFF. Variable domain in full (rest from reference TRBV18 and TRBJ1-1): NAGVMQNPRHLVRRRGQEARLRCSPMKGHSHVYWYRQLPEEGLKFMVYLQKENIIDESGMPKERFSAEFPKEGPSILRIQQVVRGDSAAYFCASSQITGSNTEAFFGQGTRLTVV.

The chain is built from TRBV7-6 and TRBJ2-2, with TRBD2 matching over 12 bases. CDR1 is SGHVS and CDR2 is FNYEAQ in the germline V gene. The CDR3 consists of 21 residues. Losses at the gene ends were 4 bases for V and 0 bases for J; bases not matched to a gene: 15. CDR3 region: CASSSPGTSGLYSPNTGELFF. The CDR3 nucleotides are TGTGCCAGCAGCTCCCCCGGGACTAGCGGGCTCTACAGCCCGAACACCGGGGAGCTGTTTTTT.

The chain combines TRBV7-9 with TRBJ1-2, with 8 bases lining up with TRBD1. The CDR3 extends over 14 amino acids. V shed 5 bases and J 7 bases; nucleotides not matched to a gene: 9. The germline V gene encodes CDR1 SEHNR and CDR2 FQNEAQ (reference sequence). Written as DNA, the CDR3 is TGTGCCAGCAGCCCTTCAGGGGGCGCCGGTGGCTACACCTTC. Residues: CASSPSGGAGGYTF.

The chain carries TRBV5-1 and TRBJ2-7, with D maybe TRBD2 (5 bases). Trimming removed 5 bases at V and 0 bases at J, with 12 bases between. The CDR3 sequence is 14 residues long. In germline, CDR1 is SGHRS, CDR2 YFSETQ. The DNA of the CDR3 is TGCGCCAGCAGTTCCGGACTTCTCTCCTACGAGCAGTACTTC. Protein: CASSSGLLSYEQYF. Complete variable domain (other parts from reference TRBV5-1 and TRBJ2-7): KAGVTQTPRYLIKTRGQQVTLSCSPISGHRSVSWYQQTPGQGLQFLFEYFSETQRNKGNFPGRFSGRQFSNSRSEMNVSTLELGDSALYLCASSSGLLSYEQYFGPGTRLTVT.

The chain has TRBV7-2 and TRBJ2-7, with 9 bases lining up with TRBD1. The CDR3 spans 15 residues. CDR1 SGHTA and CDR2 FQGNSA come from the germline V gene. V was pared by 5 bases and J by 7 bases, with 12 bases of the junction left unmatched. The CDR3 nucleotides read TGTGCCAGCAGCCAAGACAGGGGGAGTATTTGGGAGCAGTACTTC. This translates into CASSQDRGSIWEQYF.

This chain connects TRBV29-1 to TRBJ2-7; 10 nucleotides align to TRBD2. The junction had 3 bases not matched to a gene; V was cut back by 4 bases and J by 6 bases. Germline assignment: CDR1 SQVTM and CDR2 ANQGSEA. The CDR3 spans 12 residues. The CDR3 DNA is TGCAGCGTTGTACTAGCGGGGAGCGAGCAGTACTTC. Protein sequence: CSVVLAGSEQYF.

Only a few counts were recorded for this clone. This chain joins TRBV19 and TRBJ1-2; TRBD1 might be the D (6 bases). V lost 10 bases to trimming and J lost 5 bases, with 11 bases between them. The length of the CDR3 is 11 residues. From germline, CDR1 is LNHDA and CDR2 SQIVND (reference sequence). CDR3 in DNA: TGTGCCACCGAGGGGGTTTATGGCTACACCTTC. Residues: CATEGVYGYTF.

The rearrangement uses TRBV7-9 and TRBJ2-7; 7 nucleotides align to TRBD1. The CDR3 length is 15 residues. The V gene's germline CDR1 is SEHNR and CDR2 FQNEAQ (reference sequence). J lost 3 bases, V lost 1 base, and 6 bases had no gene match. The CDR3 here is CASSLGQGVYYEQYF. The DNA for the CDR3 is TGTGCCAGCAGCTTAGGTCAGGGGGTCTACTACGAGCAGTACTTC.

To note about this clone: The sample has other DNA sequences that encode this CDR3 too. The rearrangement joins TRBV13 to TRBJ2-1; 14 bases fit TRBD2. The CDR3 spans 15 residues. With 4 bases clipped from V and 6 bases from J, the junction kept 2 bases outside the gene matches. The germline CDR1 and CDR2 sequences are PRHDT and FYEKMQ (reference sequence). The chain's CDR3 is CASSSGTSGGNEQFF. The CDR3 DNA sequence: TGTGCCAGCAGCTCAGGGACTAGCGGGGGCAATGAGCAGTTCTTC.

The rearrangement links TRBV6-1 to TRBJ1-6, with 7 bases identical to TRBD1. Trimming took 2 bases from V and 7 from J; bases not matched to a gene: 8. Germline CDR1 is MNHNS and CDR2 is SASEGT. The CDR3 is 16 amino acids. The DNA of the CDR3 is TGTGCCAGCAGTGAACCCTCCGACAGGGCCAATTCACCCCTCCACTTT. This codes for CASSEPSDRANSPLHF.

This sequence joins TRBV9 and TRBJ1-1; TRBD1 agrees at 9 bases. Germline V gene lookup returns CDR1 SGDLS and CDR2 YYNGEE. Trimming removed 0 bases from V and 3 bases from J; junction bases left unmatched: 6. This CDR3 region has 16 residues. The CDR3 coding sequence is TGTGCCAGCAGCGTAGCCGGGACAGGGTACGACACTGAAGCTTTCTTT. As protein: CASSVAGTGYDTEAFF.

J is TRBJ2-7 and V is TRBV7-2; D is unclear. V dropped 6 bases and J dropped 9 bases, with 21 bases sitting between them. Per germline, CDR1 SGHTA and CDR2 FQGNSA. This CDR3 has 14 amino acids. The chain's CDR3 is CASSSRAIPGGQYF. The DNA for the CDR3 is TGTGCCAGCAGTTCTAGAGCGATCCCTGGCGGGCAGTACTTC.

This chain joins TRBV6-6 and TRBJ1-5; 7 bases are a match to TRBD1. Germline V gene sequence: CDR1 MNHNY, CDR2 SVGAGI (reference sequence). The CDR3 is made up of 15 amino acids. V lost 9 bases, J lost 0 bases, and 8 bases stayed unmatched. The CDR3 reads CASRLGQISNQPQHF. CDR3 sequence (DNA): TGTGCCAGTCGATTGGGACAGATTAGCAATCAGCCCCAGCATTTT.

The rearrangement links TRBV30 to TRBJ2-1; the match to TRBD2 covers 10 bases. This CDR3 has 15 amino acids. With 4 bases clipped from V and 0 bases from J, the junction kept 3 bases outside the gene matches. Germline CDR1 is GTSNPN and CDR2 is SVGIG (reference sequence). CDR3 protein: CAWTSGGPSYNEQFF. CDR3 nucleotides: TGTGCCTGGACTAGCGGGGGCCCCTCCTACAATGAGCAGTTCTTC.

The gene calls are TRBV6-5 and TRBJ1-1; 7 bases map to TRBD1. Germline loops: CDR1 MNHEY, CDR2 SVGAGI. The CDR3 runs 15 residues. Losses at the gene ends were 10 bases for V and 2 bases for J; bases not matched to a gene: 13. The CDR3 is CANQATGDANTEAFF. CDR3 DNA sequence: TGTGCCAACCAAGCAACAGGGGACGCTAACACTGAAGCTTTCTTT.

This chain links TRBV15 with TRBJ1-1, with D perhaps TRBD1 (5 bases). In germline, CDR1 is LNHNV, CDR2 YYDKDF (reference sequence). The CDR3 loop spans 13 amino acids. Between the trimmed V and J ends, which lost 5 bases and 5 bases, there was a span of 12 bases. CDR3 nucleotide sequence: TGTGCCACCAGCGTAGGGGTTGGGACTGAAGCTTTCTTT. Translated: CATSVGVGTEAFF.

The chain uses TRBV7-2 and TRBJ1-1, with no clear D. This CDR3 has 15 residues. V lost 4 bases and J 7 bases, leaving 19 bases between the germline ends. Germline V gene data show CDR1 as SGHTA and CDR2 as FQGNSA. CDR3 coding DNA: TGTGCCAGCAGCTCTCGGACTTCCATGAAGGGTGAAGCTTTCTTT. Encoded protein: CASSSRTSMKGEAFF.

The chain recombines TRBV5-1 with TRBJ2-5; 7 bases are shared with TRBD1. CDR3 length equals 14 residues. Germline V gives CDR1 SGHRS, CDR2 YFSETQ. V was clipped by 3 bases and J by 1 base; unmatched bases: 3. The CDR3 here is CASSSGQPQETQYF. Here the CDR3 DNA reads TGCGCCAGCAGCTCGGGACAGCCCCAAGAGACCCAGTACTTC. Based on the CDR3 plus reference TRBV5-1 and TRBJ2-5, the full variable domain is KAGVTQTPRYLIKTRGQQVTLSCSPISGHRSVSWYQQTPGQGLQFLFEYFSETQRNKGNFPGRFSGRQFSNSRSEMNVSTLELGDSALYLCASSSGQPQETQYFGPGTRLLVL.

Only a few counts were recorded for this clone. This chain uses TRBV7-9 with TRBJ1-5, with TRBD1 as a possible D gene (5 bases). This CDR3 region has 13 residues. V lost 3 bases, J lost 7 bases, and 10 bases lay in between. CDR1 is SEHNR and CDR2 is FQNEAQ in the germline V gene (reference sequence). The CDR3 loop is CASSFSGGQPQHF. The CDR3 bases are TGTGCCAGCAGCTTCTCGGGGGGGCAGCCCCAGCATTTT.

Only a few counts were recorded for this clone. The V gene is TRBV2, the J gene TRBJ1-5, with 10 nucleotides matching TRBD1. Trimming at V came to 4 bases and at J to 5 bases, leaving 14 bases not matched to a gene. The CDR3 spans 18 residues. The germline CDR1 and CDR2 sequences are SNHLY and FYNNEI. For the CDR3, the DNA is TGTGCCAGCAGTGTTTCGGGTTCCGGGGACAGGGGCGATCAGCCCCAGCATTTT. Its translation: CASSVSGSGDRGDQPQHF.